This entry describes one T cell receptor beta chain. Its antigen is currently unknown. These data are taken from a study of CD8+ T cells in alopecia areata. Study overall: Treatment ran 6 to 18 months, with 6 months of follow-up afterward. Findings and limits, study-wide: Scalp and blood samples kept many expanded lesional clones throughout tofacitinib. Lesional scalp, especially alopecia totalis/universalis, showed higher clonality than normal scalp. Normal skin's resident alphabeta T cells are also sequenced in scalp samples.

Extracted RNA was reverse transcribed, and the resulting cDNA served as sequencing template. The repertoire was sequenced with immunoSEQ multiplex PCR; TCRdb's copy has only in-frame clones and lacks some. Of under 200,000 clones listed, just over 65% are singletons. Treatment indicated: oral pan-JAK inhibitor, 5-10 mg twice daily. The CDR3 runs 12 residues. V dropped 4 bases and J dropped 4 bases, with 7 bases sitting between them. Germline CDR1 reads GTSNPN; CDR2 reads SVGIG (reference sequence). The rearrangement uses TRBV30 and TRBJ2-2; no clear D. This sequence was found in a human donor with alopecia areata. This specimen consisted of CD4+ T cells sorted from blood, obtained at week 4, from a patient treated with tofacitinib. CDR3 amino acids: CAWTQSTGELFF. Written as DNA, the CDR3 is TGTGCCTGGACTCAGTCCACCGGGGAGCTGTTTTTT.